The 25 T cell receptor beta chains in this list originate from one sample, sequenced in a study of CD8+ T cells in alopecia areata. Sequencing templates came from extracted RNA that was reverse transcribed into cDNA. The assay was immunoSEQ multiplex PCR, and TCRdb's table has in-frame clones only and misses some. Of 13,000 or so clones listed, just over 55% were seen once; the top ten hold 10% to 15%. As part of sample collection, lesional scalp punch biopsies and peripheral blood were taken from alopecia areata patients. The source material was skin. Receptors were obtained from a human donor with alopecia areata.

V gene TRBV5-6 combines with J gene TRBJ2-1; unclear D gene. V was clipped by 2 bases and J by 2 bases, with 11 bases between them. CDR1 is SGHDT, CDR2 YYEEEE, per germline. The CDR3 has 15 residues. The CDR3: CASSLRSWAYNEQFF. The CDR3 DNA reads TGTGCCAGCAGCTTAAGGTCCTGGGCCTACAATGAGCAGTTCTTC.

The chain has TRBV19 and TRBJ2-1; D is perhaps TRBD1 or TRBD2 (5 bases each). V was shortened by 6 bases and J by 8 bases, with 11 bases between the two germline ends. CDR3 length: 12 amino acids. CDR1 LNHDA and CDR2 SQIVND come from the germline V gene (reference sequence). Here the CDR3 DNA reads TGTGCCAGTAGCGGGACCGGGGATGAGCAGTTCTTC. Translated: CASSGTGDEQFF.

This chain uses TRBV28 with TRBJ1-2, with D possibly TRBD1 on 6 matching bases. CDR3 length: 11 amino acids. V lost 3 bases and J lost 7, with 6 bases in between. Germline V gene sequence: CDR1 MDHEN, CDR2 SYDVKM. The CDR3 region is CASSFRGGYTF. CDR3 bases: TGTGCCAGCAGTTTCAGGGGTGGCTACACCTTC.

This sequence joins TRBV6-6 and TRBJ1-4; tentative D call: TRBD1 (6 bases). The V end was cut by 5 bases, the J end by 8 bases, with 15 bases between. CDR1 is MNHNY and CDR2 is SVGAGI in the germline V gene (reference sequence). The CDR3 is made up of 14 amino acids. The CDR3 region is CASSRQDTREKLFF. Written as DNA, the CDR3 is TGTGCCAGCAGTCGACAGGACACGCGGGAAAAACTGTTTTTT.

The chain carries TRBV30 and TRBJ1-6; 12 bases align to TRBD1. V shed 7 bases and J 9 bases; nucleotides not matched to a gene: 13. CDR1 is GTSNPN, CDR2 SVGIG, per germline (reference sequence). The CDR3 totals 16 residues. The DNA for the CDR3 is TGTGCCTCGGAGCTCGGGACAGGGGGCCTTAGTTCACCCCTCCACTTT. Protein: CASELGTGGLSSPLHF. The variable domain in full, with the rest retrieved from reference TRBV30 and TRBJ1-6, is SQTIHQWPATLVQPVGSPLSLECTVEGTSNPNLYWYRQAAGRGLQLLFYSVGIGQISSEVPQNLSASRPQDRQFILSSKKLLLSDSGFYLCASELGTGGLSSPLHFGNGTRLTVT.

V and J are TRBV30 and TRBJ2-6; D is perhaps TRBD1 or TRBD2 (5 bases each). CDR3 length equals 16 residues. V was shortened by 2 bases and J by 2 bases, with 13 bases between the two germline ends. Germline-derived CDR1 and CDR2 are GTSNPN and SVGIG (reference sequence). CDR3 sequence: CAWSPGTGTGANVLTF. The CDR3 DNA is TGTGCCTGGAGTCCAGGGACCGGTACTGGGGCCAACGTCCTGACTTTC.

This clone was detected a few times. CDR3 amino acids: CASSPGWQGTSGELFF. In DNA, the CDR3 is TGTGCCAGCAGCCCCGGATGGCAGGGAACTAGCGGGGAGCTGTTTTTT. The rearrangement links TRBV7-2 to TRBJ2-2; D may be TRBD1 or TRBD2 (5 bases each). With 5 bases removed from V and 7 bases from J, the gap between germline ends came to 20 bases. CDR1 is SGHTA, CDR2 FQGNSA, per germline. The CDR3 consists of 16 residues.

This clone has a handful of counts. The chain links TRBV5-1 to TRBJ1-1; D is perhaps TRBD1 (6 bases). The CDR3 totals 12 residues. Between the trimmed V and J ends, which lost 5 bases and 6 bases, there was a span of 11 bases. The germline gives CDR1 SGHRS, CDR2 YFSETQ. Here the CDR3 reads CASRREGAEAFF. In DNA form, the CDR3 reads TGCGCCAGCAGACGGGAGGGGGCTGAAGCTTTCTTT. Filled out from reference TRBV5-1 and TRBJ1-1, the complete variable domain reads KAGVTQTPRYLIKTRGQQVTLSCSPISGHRSVSWYQQTPGQGLQFLFEYFSETQRNKGNFPGRFSGRQFSNSRSEMNVSTLELGDSALYLCASRREGAEAFFGQGTRLTVV.

This rearrangement joins TRBV4-1 to TRBJ1-1; D perhaps matches TRBD1 (6 bases). With 0 bases removed from V and 8 bases from J, the gap between germline ends came to 28 bases. The CDR3 is 19 residues long. Germline V CDR1 and CDR2: MGHRA, YSYEKL. The CDR3 sequence is CASSQEFQVSSGGRNEAFF. The CDR3 DNA is TGCGCCAGCAGCCAAGAGTTCCAAGTCTCCTCTGGGGGGCGGAACGAAGCTTTCTTT.

J is TRBJ2-5 and V is TRBV15; 7 nucleotides agree with TRBD2. Germline V gene sequence: CDR1 LNHNV, CDR2 YYDKDF (reference sequence). Trimming at V came to 2 bases and at J to 3 bases, leaving 3 bases not matched to a gene. The CDR3 contains 14 residues. CDR3 sequence (DNA): TGTGCCACCAGCAGAATCGCGGGAGAAGAGACCCAGTACTTC. It yields the protein CATSRIAGEETQYF.

V gene TRBV18 combines with J gene TRBJ1-1; no definite D call. Germline CDR1 and CDR2: KGHSH and LQKENI. The CDR3 is made up of 13 amino acids. The V and J ends lost 2 bases and 0 bases respectively, with 4 bases between them. CDR3 amino acids: CASSPTVNTEAFF. Written as DNA, the CDR3 is TGTGCCAGCTCACCAACGGTGAACACTGAAGCTTTCTTT. The full variable domain, its missing parts supplied by reference TRBV18 and TRBJ1-1, is NAGVMQNPRHLVRRRGQEARLRCSPMKGHSHVYWYRQLPEEGLKFMVYLQKENIIDESGMPKERFSAEFPKEGPSILRIQQVVRGDSAAYFCASSPTVNTEAFFGQGTRLTVV.

The J gene is TRBJ2-7, the V gene TRBV7-8; 10 nucleotides match TRBD2. The V gene end was trimmed by 5 bases and the J gene end by 2 bases; junction bases not matched to a gene: 12. Germline V gives CDR1 SGHVS, CDR2 FQNEAQ. The CDR3 extends over 17 amino acids. The CDR3 reads CASSPIVASGRAYEQYF. CDR3 in DNA: TGTGCCAGCAGCCCTATCGTGGCTAGCGGGAGAGCCTACGAGCAGTACTTC.

The V call is TRBV7-2, the J call TRBJ2-1; D gene uncertain. Trimming removed 1 base at V and 6 bases at J, with 10 bases between. CDR1 is SGHTA and CDR2 is FQGNSA in the germline V gene. This CDR3 contains 14 residues. CDR3 sequence: CASSLGGPPNEQFF. The CDR3 DNA is TGTGCCAGCAGCTTAGGTGGGCCCCCCAATGAGCAGTTCTTC.

The genes are TRBV5-1 and TRBJ2-7; D gene uncertain. Germline V lookup: CDR1 SGHRS, CDR2 YFSETQ. The length of the CDR3 is 17 residues. V was shortened by 0 bases and J by 1 base, with 17 bases between the two germline ends. The DNA for the CDR3 is TGCGCCAGCAGCTTGGCCACCTCCATAGGGCCTTCCTACGAGCAGTACTTC. Its protein is CASSLATSIGPSYEQYF.

The chain uses TRBV2 and TRBJ2-1; TRBD2 agrees at 13 bases. The germline V gene has CDR1 SNHLY and CDR2 FYNNEI. The CDR3 is 18 amino acids. Trimming removed 0 bases from V and 8 bases from J; junction bases left unmatched: 10. The CDR3 spells CASSEAVETSGRYDEQFF. The CDR3 DNA is TGTGCCAGCAGTGAAGCTGTAGAGACTAGCGGGAGGTATGATGAGCAGTTCTTC.

The V call is TRBV5-1, the J call TRBJ2-2; 8 bases line up with TRBD2. CDR1 SGHRS and CDR2 YFSETQ come from the germline V gene. The CDR3 length is 15 residues. After removal of 2 bases from V and 1 base from J, the junction contained 1 base not matched to a gene. CDR3: CASSFSGGNTGELFF. The CDR3 bases are TGCGCCAGCAGCTTCAGCGGGGGGAACACCGGGGAGCTGTTTTTT.

The chain recombines TRBV19 with TRBJ1-1; 7 nucleotides line up with TRBD1. The junction had 7 bases not matched to a gene; V was cut back by 6 bases and J by 3 bases. From germline, CDR1 is LNHDA and CDR2 SQIVND (reference sequence). The CDR3 runs to 14 residues. The CDR3 DNA sequence: TGTGCCAGTAGGGGACAGCTTGTAGACACTGAAGCTTTCTTT. It codes for CASRGQLVDTEAFF.

The V call is TRBV18, the J call TRBJ2-4; no reliable D call. V lost 0 bases, J lost 5 bases, and 14 bases lay in between. The length of the CDR3 is 16 residues. Per the germline V gene, CDR1 is KGHSH and CDR2 is LQKENI. CDR3 sequence (DNA): TGTGCCAGCTCACCACCGGGTCCCATCCCGGAAAACATTCAGTACTTC. Its translation is CASSPPGPIPENIQYF.

This clone appeared once. V gene TRBV28 combines with J gene TRBJ1-4; D not resolved. The CDR3 runs to 13 residues. In germline, CDR1 is MDHEN, CDR2 SYDVKM. The V end lost 2 bases, the J end lost 8 bases, and 9 bases lay between the germline ends. CDR3 protein: CASSLRNQEKLFF. As DNA, the CDR3 is TGTGCCAGCAGTTTAAGGAATCAGGAAAAACTGTTTTTT. Based on the CDR3 plus reference TRBV28 and TRBJ1-4, the full variable domain is DVKVTQSSRYLVKRTGEKVFLECVQDMDHENMFWYRQDPGLGLRLIYFSYDVKMKEKGDIPEGYSVSREKKERFSLILESASTNQTSMYLCASSLRNQEKLFFGSGTQLSVL.

V is TRBV7-2 and J is TRBJ2-7; no firm D call. The CDR3 is 18 amino acids. The V and J ends lost 0 bases and 3 bases respectively, with 21 bases between them. In germline, CDR1 is SGHTA, CDR2 FQGNSA. CDR3 protein: CASSLASVGSTSFYEQYF. CDR3 coding DNA: TGTGCCAGCAGCTTAGCGAGCGTAGGTTCTACCTCCTTCTACGAGCAGTACTTC.

The rearrangement uses TRBV19 and TRBJ1-2, with 9 bases lining up with TRBD1. The CDR3 runs to 19 residues. The trim removed 7 bases at V and 4 bases at J, leaving 22 bases unmatched. The germline gives CDR1 LNHDA, CDR2 SQIVND (reference sequence). CDR3 nucleotides: TGTGCCAGTACCTCCCTGGGTGCGGACAGGGGCCTCAGACCCTATGGCTACACCTTC. As protein: CASTSLGADRGLRPYGYTF.

The chain carries TRBV30 and TRBJ2-7, with a tentative D call TRBD1 (6 bases). The CDR3 consists of 17 residues. V lost 4 bases to trimming and J lost 3 bases, with 25 bases between them. Germline CDR1 GTSNPN, CDR2 SVGIG (reference sequence). The DNA of the CDR3 is TGTGCCTGGAATGCCGCTACTAACCGGGACATCCTCTACGAGCAGTACTTC. Its protein product is CAWNAATNRDILYEQYF.

V is TRBV27 and J is TRBJ1-2; 8 bases match TRBD1. The V gene's germline CDR1 is MNHEY and CDR2 SMNVEV (reference sequence). The CDR3 length is 15 residues. The V segment lost 11 bases and the J segment 4 bases; nucleotides outside the gene matches: 15. The CDR3 loop reads CAVARYQGTGYGYTF. The CDR3 coding sequence is TGTGCCGTCGCCCGCTACCAGGGGACAGGCTATGGCTACACCTTC.

The J gene is TRBJ2-5, the V gene TRBV28; D may correspond to TRBD1 or TRBD2 (5 bases each). In germline, CDR1 is MDHEN, CDR2 SYDVKM. V lost 7 bases to trimming and J lost 9 bases, with 15 bases between them. This CDR3 has 12 residues. The CDR3 DNA reads as TGTGCCAGCACCCCTTTACGAGGGGCCCAGTACTTC. This codes for CASTPLRGAQYF.

The chain combines TRBV4-3 with TRBJ2-7; D gene unclear. This CDR3 has 14 residues. Per the germline V gene, CDR1 is LGHNA and CDR2 is YSLEER. The V end was cut by 1 base, the J end by 0 bases, with 7 bases between. DNA of the CDR3: TGCGCCAGCAGCCAAGTACCCTCCTCCTACGAGCAGTACTTC. Protein product: CASSQVPSSYEQYF.